The next 4 T cell receptor beta chains were all read from a single sample in a study of T-cell memory formation after mild COVID-19. TCRdb itself ran the 5' RACE reads through MiXCR, one entry per CDR3 protein. Of more than 200,000 distinct CDR3 sequences in the sample, about 15% were seen once. Specimen: PBMCs or a T cell subset sorted from them (not recorded which). The receptors were sampled from a man between 18 and 35 years old who had mild COVID-19 (a few samples of this study predate the infection). Cell type and time point are not known.

J is TRBJ2-1 and V is TRBV10-3, with D possibly TRBD2 on 6 matching bases. This CDR3 spans 14 amino acids. Germline V gene sequence: CDR1 ENHRY, CDR2 SYGVKD. Trimming pared 8 bases from V and 6 bases from J, leaving 17 bases between. This CDR3 reads CAIGGSVRLNEQFF. CDR3 bases: TGTGCCATCGGGGGGTCGGTCAGGCTCAATGAGCAGTTCTTC.

This clonotype was observed a handful of times. The chain links TRBV20-1 to TRBJ2-3, with D maybe TRBD2 (6 bases). Per germline, CDR1 DFQATT and CDR2 SNEGSKA (reference sequence). V was cut by 5 bases and J by 2 bases, with 20 bases left in between. The length of the CDR3 is 16 residues. In nucleotides, the CDR3 is TGCAGTGCTGCCCCTATGGGTGGCGGGAACACAGATACGCAGTATTTT. This gives the protein CSAAPMGGGNTDTQYF.

The rearrangement uses TRBV12-3 or TRBV12-4 and TRBJ1-1, with D uncertain. The CDR3 extends over 13 amino acids. Trimming took 6 bases from V and 8 from J, leaving 16 bases between them. CDR3 nucleotide sequence: TGTGCCAGCAGCCTCGGGCAGACCCAAGAAGCTTTCTTT. This translates into CASSLGQTQEAFF.

This clonotype has only a few counts. The V call is TRBV7-9, the J call TRBJ1-1; D is undetermined. The CDR3 covers 15 residues. Between the trimmed V and J ends, which lost 5 bases and 4 bases, there was a span of 17 bases. Germline V CDR1 and CDR2: SEHNR, FQNEAQ (reference sequence). CDR3 DNA: TGTGCCAGCAGCCAGGTCACGGCTTTGGCCACTGAAGCTTTCTTT. Translating gives CASSQVTALATEAFF.